In this sample, the clone carrying this TCR beta chain turned up a few times. Its antigen is currently unknown. The CDR3 loop spans 14 amino acids. CDR1 and CDR2 from the germline V gene are SGHRS and YFSETQ. V trimming: 4 bases; J trimming: 7 bases; junction bases outside the gene matches: 7. The source of the sample is a study of identical twins. Overall study findings and caveats: In cord blood, abundant beta clonotypes had fewer insertions; memory showed no trend. Findings came from cross-sectional statistics, without long-term follow-up of donors.

Via MiXCR, TCRdb re-called the 5' RACE reads, giving one row per CDR3 protein. In the table there are some 690,000 distinct CDR3 sequences, about 20% of which are singletons. The data also belong to a second study, concerning T cells expressing NK-cell markers. This second report adds: Researchers got TCR beta repertoires out of sorted CD3+CD56+NKG2C+, CD3+CD56+NKG2C- and CD3+CD56-NKG2C+ T cells. Questions lingered over whether expanded NKG2C+ T cell clones were HCMV-specific.

This sequence joins TRBV5-1 and TRBJ2-1, with 8 bases fitting TRBD1. The clonotype originates from a woman younger than 35 in good health. Sequencing was carried out using PBMCs. For the CDR3, the DNA is TGCGCCAGCAGCCAGGGGGCTTTGGGAAATGAGCAGTTCTTC. This gives the protein CASSQGALGNEQFF.